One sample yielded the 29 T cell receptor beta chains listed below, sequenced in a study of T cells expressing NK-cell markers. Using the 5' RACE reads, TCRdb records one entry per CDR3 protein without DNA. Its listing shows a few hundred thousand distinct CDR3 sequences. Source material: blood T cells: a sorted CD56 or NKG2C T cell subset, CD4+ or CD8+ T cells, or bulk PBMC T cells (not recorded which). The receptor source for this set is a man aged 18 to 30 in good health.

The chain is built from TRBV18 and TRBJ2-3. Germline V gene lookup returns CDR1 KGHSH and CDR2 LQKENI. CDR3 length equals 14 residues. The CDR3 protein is CASSPSRSADTQYF.

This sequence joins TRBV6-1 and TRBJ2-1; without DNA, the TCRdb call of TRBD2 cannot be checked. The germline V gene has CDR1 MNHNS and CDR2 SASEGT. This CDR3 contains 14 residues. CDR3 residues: CASSEGTALNEQFF.

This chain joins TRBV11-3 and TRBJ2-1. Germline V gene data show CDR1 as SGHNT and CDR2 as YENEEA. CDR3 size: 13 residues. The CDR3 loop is CASSLHVPNEQFF. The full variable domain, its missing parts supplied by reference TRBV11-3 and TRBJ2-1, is EAGVVQSPRYKIIEKKQPVAFWCNPISGHNTLYWYLQNLGQGPELLIRYENEEAVDDSQLPKDRFSAERLKGVDSTLKIQPAELGDSAVYLCASSLHVPNEQFFGPGTRLTVL.

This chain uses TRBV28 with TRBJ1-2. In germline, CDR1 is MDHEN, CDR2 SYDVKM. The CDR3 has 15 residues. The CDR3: CASSSQESANYGYTF.

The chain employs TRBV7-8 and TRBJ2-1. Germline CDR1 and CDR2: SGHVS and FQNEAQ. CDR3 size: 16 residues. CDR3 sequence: CASSLAVRAPYNEQFF.

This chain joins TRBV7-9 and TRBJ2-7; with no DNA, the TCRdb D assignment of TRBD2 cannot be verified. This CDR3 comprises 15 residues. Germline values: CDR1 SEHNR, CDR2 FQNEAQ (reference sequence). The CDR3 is CASRLGGSIGYEQYF.

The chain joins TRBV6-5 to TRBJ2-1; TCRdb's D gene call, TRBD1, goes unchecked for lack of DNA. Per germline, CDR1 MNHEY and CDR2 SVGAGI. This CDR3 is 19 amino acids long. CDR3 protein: CASSYSYYYREGAGNEQFF.

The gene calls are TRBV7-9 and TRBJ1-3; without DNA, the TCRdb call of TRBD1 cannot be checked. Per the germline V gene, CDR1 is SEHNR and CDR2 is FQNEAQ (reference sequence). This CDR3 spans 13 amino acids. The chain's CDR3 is CASSLRGAYTIYF.

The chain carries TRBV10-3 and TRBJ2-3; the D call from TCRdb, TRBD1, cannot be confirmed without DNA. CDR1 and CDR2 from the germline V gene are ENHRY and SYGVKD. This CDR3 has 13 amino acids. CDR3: CAINPGRTDTQYF.

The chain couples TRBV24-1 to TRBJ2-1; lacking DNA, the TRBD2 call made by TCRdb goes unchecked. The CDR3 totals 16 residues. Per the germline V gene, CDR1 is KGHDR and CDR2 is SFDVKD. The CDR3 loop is CATSDFGSGARNEQFF.

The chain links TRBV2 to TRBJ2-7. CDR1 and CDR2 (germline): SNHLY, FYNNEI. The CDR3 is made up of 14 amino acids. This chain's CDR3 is CASSGYSLGYEQYF.

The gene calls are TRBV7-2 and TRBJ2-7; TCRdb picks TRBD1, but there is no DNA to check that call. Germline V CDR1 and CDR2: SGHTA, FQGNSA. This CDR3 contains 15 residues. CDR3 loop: CASRLYGTGTYEQYF.

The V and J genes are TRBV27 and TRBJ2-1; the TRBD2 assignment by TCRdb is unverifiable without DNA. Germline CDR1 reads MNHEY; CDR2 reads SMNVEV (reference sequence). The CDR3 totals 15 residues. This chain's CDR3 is CASSSSSGRGDEQFF.

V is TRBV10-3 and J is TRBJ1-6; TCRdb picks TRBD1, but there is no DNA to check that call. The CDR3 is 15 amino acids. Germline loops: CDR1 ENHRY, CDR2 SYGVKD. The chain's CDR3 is CAISGTGRYNSPLHF.

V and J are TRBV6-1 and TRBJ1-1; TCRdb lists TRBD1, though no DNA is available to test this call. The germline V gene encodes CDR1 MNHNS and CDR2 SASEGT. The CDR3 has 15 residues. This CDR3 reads CASSRAGTVNTEAFF.

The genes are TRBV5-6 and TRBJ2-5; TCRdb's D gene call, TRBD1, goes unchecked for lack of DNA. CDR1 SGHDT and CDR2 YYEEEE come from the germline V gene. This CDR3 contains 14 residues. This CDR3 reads CASSRGAGEETQYF.

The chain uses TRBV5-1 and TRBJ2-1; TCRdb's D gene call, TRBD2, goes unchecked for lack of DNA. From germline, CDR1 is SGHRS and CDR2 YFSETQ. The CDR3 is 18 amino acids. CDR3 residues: CASSSSVLGQGSYNEQFF. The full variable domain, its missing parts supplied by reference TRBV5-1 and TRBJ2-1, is KAGVTQTPRYLIKTRGQQVTLSCSPISGHRSVSWYQQTPGQGLQFLFEYFSETQRNKGNFPGRFSGRQFSNSRSEMNVSTLELGDSALYLCASSSSVLGQGSYNEQFFGPGTRLTVL.

The CDR3 spells CASSPQYSGANVLTF. This rearrangement joins TRBV14 to TRBJ2-6. There are 15 residues in the CDR3. CDR1 is SGHDN and CDR2 is FVKESK in the germline V gene.

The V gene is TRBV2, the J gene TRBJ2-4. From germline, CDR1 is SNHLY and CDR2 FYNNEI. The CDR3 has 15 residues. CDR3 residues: CASSEYAVRKNIQYF.

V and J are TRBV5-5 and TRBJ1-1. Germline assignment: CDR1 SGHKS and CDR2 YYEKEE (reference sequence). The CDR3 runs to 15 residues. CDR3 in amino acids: CASSLTAGMNTEAFF. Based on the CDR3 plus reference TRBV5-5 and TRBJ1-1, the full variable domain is DAGVTQSPTHLIKTRGQQVTLRCSPISGHKSVSWYQQVLGQGPQFIFQYYEKEERGRGNFPDRFSARQFPNYSSELNVNALLLGDSALYLCASSLTAGMNTEAFFGQGTRLTVV.

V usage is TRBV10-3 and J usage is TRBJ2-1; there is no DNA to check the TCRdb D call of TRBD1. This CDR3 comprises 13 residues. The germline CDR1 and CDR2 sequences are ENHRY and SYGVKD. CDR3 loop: CAISRQGRNEQFF.

CDR3 sequence: CASTHLGSLGELFF. The J gene is TRBJ2-2, the V gene TRBV7-8; TCRdb's D call, TRBD1, is unchecked because there is no DNA. This CDR3 comprises 14 residues. Looked up from germline, CDR1 is SGHVS and CDR2 is FQNEAQ.

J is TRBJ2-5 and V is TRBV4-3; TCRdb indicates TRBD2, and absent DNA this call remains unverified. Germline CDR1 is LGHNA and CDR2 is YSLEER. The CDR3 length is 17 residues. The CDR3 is CASSQDRLVGGQETQYF.

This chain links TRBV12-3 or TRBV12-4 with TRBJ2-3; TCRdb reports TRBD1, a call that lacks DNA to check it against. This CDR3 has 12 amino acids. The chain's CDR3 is CASSPGGDTQYF.

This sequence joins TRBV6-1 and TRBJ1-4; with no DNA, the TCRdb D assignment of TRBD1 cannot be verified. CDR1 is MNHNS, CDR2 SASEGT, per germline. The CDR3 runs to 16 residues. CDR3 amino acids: CARLGQGGATNEKLFF.

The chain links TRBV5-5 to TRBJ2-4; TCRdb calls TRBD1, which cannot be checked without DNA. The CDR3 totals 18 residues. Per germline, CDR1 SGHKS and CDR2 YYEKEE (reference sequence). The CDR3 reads CASSSTTGTGAAKNIQYF.

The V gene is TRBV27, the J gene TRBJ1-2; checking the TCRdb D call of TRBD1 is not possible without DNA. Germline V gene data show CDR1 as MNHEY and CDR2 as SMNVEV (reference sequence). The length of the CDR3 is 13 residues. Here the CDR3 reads CASSFRDRGGYTF.

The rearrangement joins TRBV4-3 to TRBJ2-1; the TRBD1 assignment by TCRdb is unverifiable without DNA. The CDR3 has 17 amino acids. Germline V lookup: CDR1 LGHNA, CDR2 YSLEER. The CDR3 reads CASSQEYRTGGENEQFF.

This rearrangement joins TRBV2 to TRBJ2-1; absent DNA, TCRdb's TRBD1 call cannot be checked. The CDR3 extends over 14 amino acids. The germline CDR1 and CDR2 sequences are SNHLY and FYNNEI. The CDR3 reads CASRETGIPNEQFF.